This T cell receptor beta chain was recorded in a study of T cells in Graves' hyperthyroidism and ophthalmopathy. For the study at large: Upon initial diagnosis and before any treatment, peripheral blood was collected. Study results and limitations: Most expanded thyroid clonotypes above 0.001 also appeared in blood.

This CDR3 has 16 residues. V shed 6 bases and J 1 base; nucleotides not matched to a gene: 14. From germline, CDR1 is SQVTM and CDR2 ANQGSEA. This clonotype was seen repeatedly, ten times or more. The antigen is undetermined. Patients were aged 18 to 65, had disease duration under 2 months, and had newly diagnosed hyperthyroidism. Amplification yielded TCR beta CDR3 regions, with RNA transcripts as the source. Researchers ran a first-round RT-PCR on the TCR CDR3 using the HTBI primer set. Each CDR3 protein is one row after TCRdb ran MiXCR on the multiplex PCR reads. Among about 700,000 distinct CDR3 sequences, 12% to 15% were seen once, and the ten largest hold about a tenth.

The source is a woman younger than 30 with Graves' hyperthyroidism. This chain uses TRBV29-1 with TRBJ1-1, with 7 bases identical to TRBD1. Material: blood. The CDR3 sequence is CSVNLVTGTANTEAFF. In DNA, the CDR3 is TGCAGCGTGAACCTGGTCACCGGGACAGCGAACACTGAAGCTTTCTTT. The full variable domain, completed using reference TRBV29-1 and TRBJ1-1, is SAVISQKPSRDICQRGTSLTIQCQVDSQVTMMFWYRQQPGQSLTLIATANQGSEATYESGFVIDKFPISRPNLTFSTLTVSNMSPEDSSIYLCSVNLVTGTANTEAFFGQGTRLTVV.